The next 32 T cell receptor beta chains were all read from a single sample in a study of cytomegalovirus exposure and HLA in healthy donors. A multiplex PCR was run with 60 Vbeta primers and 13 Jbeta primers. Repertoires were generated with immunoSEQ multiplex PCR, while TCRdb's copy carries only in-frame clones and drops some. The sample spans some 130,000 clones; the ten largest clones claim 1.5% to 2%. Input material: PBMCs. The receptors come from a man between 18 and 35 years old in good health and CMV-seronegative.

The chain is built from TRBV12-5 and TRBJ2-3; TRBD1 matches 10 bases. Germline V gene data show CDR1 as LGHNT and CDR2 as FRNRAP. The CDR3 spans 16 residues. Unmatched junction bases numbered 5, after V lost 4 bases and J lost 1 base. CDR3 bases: TGTGCTAGTGGTTGGATCGGGACAGGGGGCACAGATACGCAGTATTTT. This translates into CASGWIGTGGTDTQYF.

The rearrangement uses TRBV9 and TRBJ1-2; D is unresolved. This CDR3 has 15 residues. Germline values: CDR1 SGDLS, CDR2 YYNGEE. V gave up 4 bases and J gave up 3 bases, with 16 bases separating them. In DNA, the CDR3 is TGTGCCAGCAGCCCGGGGATGCTCCACTACTATGGCTACACCTTC. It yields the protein CASSPGMLHYYGYTF.

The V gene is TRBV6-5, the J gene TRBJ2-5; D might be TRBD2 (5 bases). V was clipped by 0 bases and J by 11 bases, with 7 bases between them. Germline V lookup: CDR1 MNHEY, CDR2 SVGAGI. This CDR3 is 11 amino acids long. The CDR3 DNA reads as TGTGCCAGCAGTTACTCGGAGGAGCAGTACTTC. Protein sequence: CASSYSEEQYF.

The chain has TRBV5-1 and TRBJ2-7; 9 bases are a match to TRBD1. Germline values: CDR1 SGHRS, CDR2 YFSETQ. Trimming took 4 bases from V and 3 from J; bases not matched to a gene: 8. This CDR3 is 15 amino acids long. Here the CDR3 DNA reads TGCGCCAGCAGCCCCGACGGGACAGGGCGCTACGAGCAGTACTTC. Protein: CASSPDGTGRYEQYF.

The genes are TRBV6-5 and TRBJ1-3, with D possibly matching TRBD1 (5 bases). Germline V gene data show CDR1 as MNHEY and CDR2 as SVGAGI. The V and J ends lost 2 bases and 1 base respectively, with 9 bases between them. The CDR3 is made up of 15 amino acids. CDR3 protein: CASSYGQGSGNTIYF. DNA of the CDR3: TGTGCCAGCAGTTACGGGCAGGGTTCTGGAAACACCATATATTTT.

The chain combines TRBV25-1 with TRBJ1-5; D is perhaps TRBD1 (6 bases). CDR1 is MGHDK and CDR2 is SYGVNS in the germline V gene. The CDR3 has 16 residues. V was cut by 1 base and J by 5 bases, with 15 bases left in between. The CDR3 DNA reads TGTGCCAGCAGTGAATCGGGACAAGAGGGACATCAGCCCCAGCATTTT. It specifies CASSESGQEGHQPQHF.

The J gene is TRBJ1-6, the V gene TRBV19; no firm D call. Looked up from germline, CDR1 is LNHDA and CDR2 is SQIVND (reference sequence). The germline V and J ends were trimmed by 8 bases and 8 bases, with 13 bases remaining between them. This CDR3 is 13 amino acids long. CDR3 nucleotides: TGTGCCAGTGGAGGGCTTCGTGATTCACCCCTCCACTTT. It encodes CASGGLRDSPLHF.

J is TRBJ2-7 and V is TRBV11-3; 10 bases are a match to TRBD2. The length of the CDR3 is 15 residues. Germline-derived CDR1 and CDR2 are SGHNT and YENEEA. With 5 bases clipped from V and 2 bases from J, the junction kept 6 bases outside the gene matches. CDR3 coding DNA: TGTGCCAGCAGCCGTACTAGCGGGGAAACCTACGAGCAGTACTTC. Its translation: CASSRTSGETYEQYF.

CDR3 amino acids: CASSPPTGRRYGYTF. CDR3 nucleotides: TGTGCCAGCTCACCCCCGACAGGGAGGCGGTATGGCTACACCTTC. The rearrangement links TRBV18 to TRBJ1-2, with 7 positions matching TRBD1. J gave up 5 bases and V 3 bases, and 9 bases lay outside the gene matches. This CDR3 has 15 residues. CDR1 and CDR2 (germline): KGHSH, LQKENI.

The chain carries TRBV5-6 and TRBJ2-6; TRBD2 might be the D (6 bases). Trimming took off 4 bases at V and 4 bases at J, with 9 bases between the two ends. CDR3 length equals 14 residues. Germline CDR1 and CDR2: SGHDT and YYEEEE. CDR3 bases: TGTGCCAGCAGCCGGGGACTGGGGGCCAACGTCCTGACTTTC. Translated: CASSRGLGANVLTF.

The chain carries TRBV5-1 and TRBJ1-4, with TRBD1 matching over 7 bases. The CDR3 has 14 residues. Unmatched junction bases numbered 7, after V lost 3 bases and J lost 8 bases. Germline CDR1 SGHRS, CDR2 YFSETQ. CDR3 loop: CASSWDSRNEKLFF. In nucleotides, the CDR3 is TGCGCCAGCAGCTGGGACAGCCGGAACGAAAAACTGTTTTTT.

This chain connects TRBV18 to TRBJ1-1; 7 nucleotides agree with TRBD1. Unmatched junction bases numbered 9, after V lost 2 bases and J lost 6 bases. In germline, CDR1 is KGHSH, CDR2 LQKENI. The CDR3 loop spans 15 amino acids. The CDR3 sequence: CASSPAQGVSPEAFF. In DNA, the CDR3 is TGTGCCAGCTCACCAGCCCAGGGGGTAAGCCCTGAAGCTTTCTTT.

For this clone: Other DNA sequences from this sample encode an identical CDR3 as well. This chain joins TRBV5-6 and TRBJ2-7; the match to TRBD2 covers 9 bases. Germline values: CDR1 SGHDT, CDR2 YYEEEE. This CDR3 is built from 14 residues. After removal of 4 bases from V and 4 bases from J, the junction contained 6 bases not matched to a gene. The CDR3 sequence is CASSQPGLAYEQYF. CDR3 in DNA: TGTGCCAGCAGCCAGCCGGGACTAGCATACGAGCAGTACTTC.

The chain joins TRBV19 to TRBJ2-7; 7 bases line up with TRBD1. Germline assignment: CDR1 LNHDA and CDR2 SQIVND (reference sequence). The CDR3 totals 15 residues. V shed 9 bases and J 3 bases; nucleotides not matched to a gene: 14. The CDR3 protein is CARGQDRSFNYEQYF. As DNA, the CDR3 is TGTGCCAGAGGACAGGACAGGTCCTTCAACTACGAGCAGTACTTC.

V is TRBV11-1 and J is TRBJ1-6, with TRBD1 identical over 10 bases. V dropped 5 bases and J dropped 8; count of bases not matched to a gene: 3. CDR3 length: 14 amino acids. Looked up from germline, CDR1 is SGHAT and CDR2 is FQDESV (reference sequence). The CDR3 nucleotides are TGTGCCAGCAGCCAGGACAGGGGGGATTCACCCCTCCACTTT. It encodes CASSQDRGDSPLHF.

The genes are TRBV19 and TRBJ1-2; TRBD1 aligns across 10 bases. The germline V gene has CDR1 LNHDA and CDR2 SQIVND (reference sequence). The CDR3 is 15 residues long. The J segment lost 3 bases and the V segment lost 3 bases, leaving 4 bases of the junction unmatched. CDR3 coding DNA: TGTGCCAGTAGTATCTCGGGACAGGGGCACTATGGCTACACCTTC. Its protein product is CASSISGQGHYGYTF.

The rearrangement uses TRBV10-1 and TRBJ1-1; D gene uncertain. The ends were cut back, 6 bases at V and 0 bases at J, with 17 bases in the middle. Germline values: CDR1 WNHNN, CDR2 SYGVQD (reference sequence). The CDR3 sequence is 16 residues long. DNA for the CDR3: TGCGCCAGCAGGGGCGTAGCGGGCGGGATGAACACTGAAGCTTTCTTT. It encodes CASRGVAGGMNTEAFF.

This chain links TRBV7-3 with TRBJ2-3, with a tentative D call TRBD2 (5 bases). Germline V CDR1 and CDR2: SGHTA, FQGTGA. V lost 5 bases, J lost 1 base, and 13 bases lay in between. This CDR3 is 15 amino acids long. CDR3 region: CASSPALGGTDTQYF. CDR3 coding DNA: TGTGCCAGCAGCCCGGCCCTGGGAGGCACAGATACGCAGTATTTT.

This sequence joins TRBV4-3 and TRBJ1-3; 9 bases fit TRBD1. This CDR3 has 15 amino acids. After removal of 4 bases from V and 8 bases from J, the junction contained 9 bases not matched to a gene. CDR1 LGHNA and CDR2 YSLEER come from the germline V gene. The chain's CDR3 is CASSLHGQGKDTIYF. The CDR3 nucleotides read TGCGCCAGCAGCCTTCACGGACAGGGGAAAGACACCATATATTTT.

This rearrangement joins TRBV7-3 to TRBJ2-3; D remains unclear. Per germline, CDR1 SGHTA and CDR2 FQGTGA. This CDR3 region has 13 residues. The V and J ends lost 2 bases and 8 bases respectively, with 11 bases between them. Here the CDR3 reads CASSLWAPGTQYF. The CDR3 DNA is TGTGCCAGCAGCTTATGGGCGCCTGGTACGCAGTATTTT.

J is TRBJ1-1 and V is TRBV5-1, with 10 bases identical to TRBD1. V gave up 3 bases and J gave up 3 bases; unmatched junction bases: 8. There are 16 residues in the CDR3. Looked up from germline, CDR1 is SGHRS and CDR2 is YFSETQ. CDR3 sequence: CASSYRDRGADTEAFF. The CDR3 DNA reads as TGCGCCAGCAGCTACCGGGACAGGGGAGCGGACACTGAAGCTTTCTTT. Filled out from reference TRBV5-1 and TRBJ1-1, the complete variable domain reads KAGVTQTPRYLIKTRGQQVTLSCSPISGHRSVSWYQQTPGQGLQFLFEYFSETQRNKGNFPGRFSGRQFSNSRSEMNVSTLELGDSALYLCASSYRDRGADTEAFFGQGTRLTVV.

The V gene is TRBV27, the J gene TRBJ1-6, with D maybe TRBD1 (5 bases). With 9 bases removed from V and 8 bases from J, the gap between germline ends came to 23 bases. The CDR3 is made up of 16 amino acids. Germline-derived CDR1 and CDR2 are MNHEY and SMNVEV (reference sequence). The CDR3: CASRWAATGVDSPLHF. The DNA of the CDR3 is TGTGCCAGTAGATGGGCAGCGACGGGGGTGGATTCACCCCTCCACTTT.

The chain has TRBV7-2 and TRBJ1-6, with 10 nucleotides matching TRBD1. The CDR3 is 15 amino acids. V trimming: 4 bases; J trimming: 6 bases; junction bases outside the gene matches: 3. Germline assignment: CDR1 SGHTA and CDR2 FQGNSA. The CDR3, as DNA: TGTGCCAGCAGCTACCGGGACAGGGGTAATTCACCCCTCCACTTT. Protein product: CASSYRDRGNSPLHF.

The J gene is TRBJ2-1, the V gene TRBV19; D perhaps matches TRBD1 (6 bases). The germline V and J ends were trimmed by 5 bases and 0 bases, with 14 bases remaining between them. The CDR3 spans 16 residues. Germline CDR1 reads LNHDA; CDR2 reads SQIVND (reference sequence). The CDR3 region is CASSSTGTLSYNEQFF. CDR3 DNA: TGTGCCAGTAGTTCCACCGGGACACTCTCCTACAATGAGCAGTTCTTC.

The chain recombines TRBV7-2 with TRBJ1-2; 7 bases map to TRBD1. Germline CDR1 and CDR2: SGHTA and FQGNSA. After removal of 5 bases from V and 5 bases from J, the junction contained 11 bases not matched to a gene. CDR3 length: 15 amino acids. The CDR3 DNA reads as TGTGCCAGCAGCGGGAGACAGGGATTCTCTTATGGCTACACCTTC. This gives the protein CASSGRQGFSYGYTF.

The CDR3 DNA reads as TGTGCCAGCAGTTCCCGGGGAGGTCAGCCCCAGCATTTT. This gives the protein CASSSRGGQPQHF. The chain couples TRBV6-6 to TRBJ1-5; D not certain. The germline CDR1 and CDR2 sequences are MNHNY and SVGAGI (reference sequence). V lost 4 bases to trimming and J lost 6 bases, with 10 bases between them. The CDR3 extends over 13 amino acids.

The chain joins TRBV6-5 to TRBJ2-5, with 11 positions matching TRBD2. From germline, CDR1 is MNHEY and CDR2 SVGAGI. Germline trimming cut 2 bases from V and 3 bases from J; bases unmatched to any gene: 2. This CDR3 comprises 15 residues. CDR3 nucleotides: TGTGCCAGCAGTTACGGGACTAGCGGAGAAGAGACCCAGTACTTC. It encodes CASSYGTSGEETQYF.

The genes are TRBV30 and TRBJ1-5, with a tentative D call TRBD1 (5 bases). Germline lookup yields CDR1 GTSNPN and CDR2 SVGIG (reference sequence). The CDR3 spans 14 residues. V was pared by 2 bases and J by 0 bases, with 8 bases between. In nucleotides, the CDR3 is TGTGCCTGGAGTCCGGGGGGTAGCAATCAGCCCCAGCATTTT. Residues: CAWSPGGSNQPQHF.

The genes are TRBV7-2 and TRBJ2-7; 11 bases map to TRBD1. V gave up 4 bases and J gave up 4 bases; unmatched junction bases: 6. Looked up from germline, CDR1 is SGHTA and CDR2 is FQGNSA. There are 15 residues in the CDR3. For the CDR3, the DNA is TGTGCCAGCAGCTCGCGGACAGGGGGCGTGTACGAGCAGTACTTC. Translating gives CASSSRTGGVYEQYF.

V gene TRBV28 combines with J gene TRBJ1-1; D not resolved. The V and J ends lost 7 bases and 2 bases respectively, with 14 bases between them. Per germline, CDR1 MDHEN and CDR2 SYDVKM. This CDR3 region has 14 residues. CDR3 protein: CASTLPQFNTEAFF. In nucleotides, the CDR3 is TGTGCCAGCACCCTGCCCCAGTTTAACACTGAAGCTTTCTTT.

The CDR3: CASSLEGDVYTEAFF. In DNA, the CDR3 is TGCGCCAGCAGCTTGGAAGGGGATGTGTACACTGAAGCTTTCTTT. The chain joins TRBV5-1 to TRBJ1-1; TRBD1 is a possible D gene (5 bases). The CDR3 consists of 15 residues. Trimming pared 0 bases from V and 3 bases from J, leaving 12 bases between. Germline V gene sequence: CDR1 SGHRS, CDR2 YFSETQ. Supplemented by reference TRBV5-1 and TRBJ1-1, the full variable domain reads KAGVTQTPRYLIKTRGQQVTLSCSPISGHRSVSWYQQTPGQGLQFLFEYFSETQRNKGNFPGRFSGRQFSNSRSEMNVSTLELGDSALYLCASSLEGDVYTEAFFGQGTRLTVV.

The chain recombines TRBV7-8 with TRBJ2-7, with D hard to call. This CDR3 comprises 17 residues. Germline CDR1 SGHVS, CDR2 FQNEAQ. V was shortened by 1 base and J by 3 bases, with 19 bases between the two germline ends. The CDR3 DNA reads TGTGCCAGCAGCTTAGTCAGATTGGCCACACCGGGCTACGAGCAGTACTTC. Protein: CASSLVRLATPGYEQYF.